The rows below give T cell receptor beta chains drawn from one sample of a study of Ad26.COV2.S vaccination and SARS-CoV-2 variants. Profiled with immunoSEQ multiplex PCR; TCRdb holds only in-frame clones, not every one. The repertoire holds a few hundred thousand clones, with approximately 91% as singletons. Sequencing was performed on peripheral blood, taken in a trial of Ad26.COV2.S vaccine versus placebo. The receptors stem from a person aged 18-60 years who received the Ad26.COV2.S COVID-19 vaccine or a placebo. Both conserved end residues are part of each CDR3. The order of the fields is CDR3 length, V gene, clone size, J gene, D gene, CDR3 DNA, CDR3 protein. D genes are given only for firm matches. Rows may omit the clone size; those that give it use once, few, many or a size class.

13	TRBV29-1	-	TRBJ2-7	TRBD1	TGCAGCGTTGACGGTCAGGGGGCCGGCGAGCAGTACTTC	CSVDGQGAGEQYF
17	TRBV7-8	once	TRBJ2-1	TRBD2	TGTGCCAGCAGCTTATTACTAGCGGAATACTCCTACAATGAGCAGTTCTTC	CASSLLLAEYSYNEQFF
13	TRBV24-1	-	TRBJ2-7	-	TGTGCCACCTCAGATGGGGGCGGGTACGAGCAGTACTTC	CATSDGGGYEQYF
14	TRBV2	-	TRBJ2-7	-	TGTGCCAGCAGTCGCAGGGGAGTACCCTACGAGCAGTACTTC	CASSRRGVPYEQYF
13	TRBV29-1	once	TRBJ2-7	-	TGCAGCGTTGAAAGTCGGCAGACCTACGAGCAGTACTTC	CSVESRQTYEQYF
14	TRBV7-6	-	TRBJ2-3	-	TGTGCCAGCAGCTTCAGGGGAGTGACAGATACGCAGTATTTT	CASSFRGVTDTQYF
13	TRBV7-2	-	TRBJ1-3	-	TGTGCCAGCAGACAGGGTTCGGGAAACACCATATATTTT	CASRQGSGNTIYF
15	TRBV6-5	-	TRBJ2-7	TRBD1	TGTGCCAGCAGTTTCCACAGGGGGCGTACGAACGAGCAGTACTTC	CASSFHRGRTNEQYF
13	TRBV30	-	TRBJ2-7	-	TGTGCCTGGAGTCCGGGCTTTGCCTACGAGCAGTACTTC	CAWSPGFAYEQYF
14	TRBV7-9	-	TRBJ2-7	-	TGTGCCAGCAGCTTATACAGGGACGCCTACGAGCAGTACTTC	CASSLYRDAYEQYF
13	TRBV28	-	TRBJ1-2	-	TGTGCCAGCCAAGGAGGGCTCGACTATGGCTACACCTTC	CASQGGLDYGYTF
15	TRBV27	few	TRBJ2-7	TRBD2	TGTGCCAGCAGTTTAGGACTAGCGGGAGTCTACGAGCAGTACTTC	CASSLGLAGVYEQYF
15	TRBV7-2	-	TRBJ2-7	TRBD2	TGTGCCAGCAGCCTCGGGACTAGCGGGATTAACGAGCAGTACTTC	CASSLGTSGINEQYF
14	TRBV5-6	-	TRBJ2-3	TRBD1	TGTGCCAGCAGCTCCGACAGGGTTTCAGATACGCAGTATTTT	CASSSDRVSDTQYF
16	TRBV28	many	TRBJ1-3	-	TGTGCCAGCAGTGGCAGACGACTGCTCTCTGGAAACACCATATATTTT	CASSGRRLLSGNTIYF
12	TRBV21-1	-	TRBJ2-3	-	TGTGCCAGCAGCAAAGAAGCGGGCCCGCAGTATTTT	CASSKEAGPQYF
15	TRBV19	-	TRBJ1-5	-	TGTGCCAGTAGTATAGAGGGCATAAGCAATCAGCCCCAGCATTTT	CASSIEGISNQPQHF
17	TRBV19	-	TRBJ2-2	-	TGTGCCAGTAGCCCGACCGGGACGGCGACGAACACCGGGGAGCTGTTTTTT	CASSPTGTATNTGELFF
16	TRBV7-3	-	TRBJ1-6	TRBD1	TGTGCCAGCAGCCTAAGAGGGACAGGGATGAGTTCACCCCTCCACTTT	CASSLRGTGMSSPLHF
14	TRBV20-1	-	TRBJ2-1	-	TGCAGTGCTAGTCGCGGTCCTACCTACAATGAGCAGTTCTTC	CSASRGPTYNEQFF
15	TRBV7-8	-	TRBJ2-5	-	TGTGCCAGCAGCTTATCGCAGGGTCCGAAAGAGACCCAGTACTTC	CASSLSQGPKETQYF
15	TRBV4-2	-	TRBJ1-2	-	TGTGCCAGCAGCCCCAGGCACGGACAGCGAGGGGGCTACACCTTC	CASSPRHGQRGGYTF
11	TRBV29-1	-	TRBJ2-1	-	TGCAGCGTTCCATGGTTCAATGAGCAGTTCTTC	CSVPWFNEQFF
13	TRBV3-1/TRBV3-2	-	TRBJ1-3	-	TGTGCCAGCAGCCAAGTCGGGAGAAACACCATATATTTT	CASSQVGRNTIYF
12	TRBV14	few	TRBJ2-7	-	TGTGCCAGCAGCAAATTTGGGTACGAGCAGTACTTC	CASSKFGYEQYF
15	TRBV5-4	-	TRBJ1-2	TRBD1	TGTGCCAGCAGCTTGCTCACAGGGGGCGGGTCTGGCTACACCTTC	CASSLLTGGGSGYTF
12	TRBV29-1	-	TRBJ2-7	TRBD1	TGCAGCGTCGGTTACAGGGGGTCCGAGCAGTACTTC	CSVGYRGSEQYF
15	TRBV5-1	-	TRBJ2-1	TRBD1	TGCGCCAGCAGCTCCCCGACAGGGCCGTGGGATGAGCAGTTCTTC	CASSSPTGPWDEQFF
15	TRBV30	-	TRBJ1-6	TRBD1	TGTGCCTGGAGTGAAAAGGGGGCTGGAAATTCACCCCTCCACTTT	CAWSEKGAGNSPLHF
11	TRBV13	-	TRBJ2-7	-	TGTGCCAGCAGCAAAGTATACGAGCAGTACTTC	CASSKVYEQYF
15	TRBV11-3	-	TRBJ2-2	-	TGTGCCAGCAACTTAAGGGCGCTAGCGACCGGGGAGCTGTTTTTT	CASNLRALATGELFF
14	TRBV11-3	-	TRBJ1-4	-	TGTGCCAGCAGCCCACTGGGGCGCGGTGAAAAACTGTTTTTT	CASSPLGRGEKLFF
16	TRBV29-1	-	TRBJ2-1	-	TGCAGCGTTGAGGCCCGGGAGATCTTATCCTACAATGAGCAGTTCTTC	CSVEAREILSYNEQFF
15	TRBV27	-	TRBJ2-7	TRBD2	TGTGCCAGCAGTATCTCGACTAGCGGGAGGTACGAGCAGTACTTC	CASSISTSGRYEQYF
15	TRBV5-1	-	TRBJ2-1	-	TGCGCCAGCAGCTTGGGGGACCCTGGGCTTAATGAGCAGTTCTTC	CASSLGDPGLNEQFF
15	TRBV5-1	once	TRBJ2-5	TRBD2	TGCGCCAGCAGCTGGACTACCGGGGGGTCGGAGACCCAGTACTTC	CASSWTTGGSETQYF
14	TRBV3-1/TRBV3-2	-	TRBJ2-3	-	TGTGCCAGCAGCCACTTTTCCTACACAGATACGCAGTATTTT	CASSHFSYTDTQYF
16	TRBV7-8	-	TRBJ2-2	-	TGTGCCAGCAGCCGCAGCAGTGGGCAGAACACCGGGGAGCTGTTTTTT	CASSRSSGQNTGELFF
11	TRBV10-3	once	TRBJ1-4	-	TGTGCCATCAGTGAGGGTGAAAAACTGTTTTTT	CAISEGEKLFF
15	TRBV11-1	few	TRBJ1-4	TRBD1	TGTGCCAGCAGCCCGACCGGGACAGCTAATGAAAAACTGTTTTTT	CASSPTGTANEKLFF
15	TRBV2	few	TRBJ2-7	-	TGTGCCAGCAGAGACGGGACCAAATTTATATACGAGCAGTACTTC	CASRDGTKFIYEQYF
17	TRBV7-3	few	TRBJ2-1	TRBD2	TGTGCCAGCAGCCCTATGGCGGCTAGCGGGAGGAGGAATGAGCAGTTCTTC	CASSPMAASGRRNEQFF
15	TRBV6-1	-	TRBJ2-1	-	TGTGCCAGCAATGAGGGTGGGCGCTCTAGCGATGAGCAGTTCTTC	CASNEGGRSSDEQFF
16	TRBV11-2	-	TRBJ2-1	-	TGTGCCAGCAGCTCTAATGACCTCCACTCCTACAATGAGCAGTTCTTC	CASSSNDLHSYNEQFF
12	TRBV6-5	-	TRBJ1-6	-	TGTGCCAGCAGAGATCAGAATTCACCCCTCCACTTT	CASRDQNSPLHF
15	TRBV10-3	-	TRBJ2-1	TRBD1	TGTGCCATCAGTGAGATGACAGGGGAGTGGAATGAGCAGTTCTTC	CAISEMTGEWNEQFF
15	TRBV30	-	TRBJ2-5	TRBD2	TGTGCCTGGAGTTCCAGCGGGAGGGCCCGGGAGACCCAGTACTTC	CAWSSSGRARETQYF
14	TRBV11-2	-	TRBJ2-5	-	TGTGCCAGCAGCTTCCGGCAGGCTCAAGAGACCCAGTACTTC	CASSFRQAQETQYF
14	TRBV7-2	-	TRBJ2-7	-	TGTGCCAGCAGCTTAGGCAGGGGTACCTACGAGCAGTACTTC	CASSLGRGTYEQYF
13	TRBV13	-	TRBJ1-2	-	TGTGCCAGCAGCTTTAAGGGTGTTTATGGCTACACCTTC	CASSFKGVYGYTF
13	TRBV5-1	-	TRBJ1-1	-	TGCGCCAGCAGCTTGGACAGGGTCACTGAAGCTTTCTTT	CASSLDRVTEAFF
14	TRBV10-3	-	TRBJ1-5	-	TGTGCCATCAGTGGGACAGATAGCAATCAGCCCCAGCATTTT	CAISGTDSNQPQHF
12	TRBV2	-	TRBJ1-2	-	TGTGCCAGCAACCGGCTCGCTGAAGGCTACACCTTC	CASNRLAEGYTF
15	TRBV18	-	TRBJ1-2	-	TGTGCCAGCTCACCACCGGGGGGTTCTAACTATGGCTACACCTTC	CASSPPGGSNYGYTF
12	TRBV29-1	few	TRBJ2-2	-	TGCAGCGTTGTATTACCCACCGGGGAGCTGTTTTTT	CSVVLPTGELFF
14	TRBV2	-	TRBJ1-5	-	TGTGCCAGCTCGGGGACCTCCTGGGAGCAGCCCCAGCATTTT	CASSGTSWEQPQHF
15	TRBV29-1	-	TRBJ2-3	TRBD2	TGCAGCGTTGTTGATGCGGGACTATACACAGATACGCAGTATTTT	CSVVDAGLYTDTQYF
15	TRBV6-6	-	TRBJ1-4	TRBD1	TGTGCCAGCAGTTCGGACAGGGCAACTAATGAAAAACTGTTTTTT	CASSSDRATNEKLFF